This T cell receptor beta chain was recorded in a study of cytomegalovirus exposure and HLA in healthy donors. Notes on the study in general: Per a prior analysis, the majority of TCR beta V segments were productive roughly 87% or roughly 30% of the time. Most subjects' HLA-A and HLA-B alleles were reportedly predicted from TCR beta sequences. Association of 15,000 to 20,000 TCR beta sequences with HLA alleles was found at 0.05 false discovery rate in a later analysis.

Notes on this clone: Its antigen is currently unknown.

Unmatched junction bases numbered 5, after V lost 8 bases and J lost 5 bases. Per the germline V gene, CDR1 is WSHSY and CDR2 is SAAADI. This CDR3 has 15 residues. The PCR used 60 Vbeta and 13 Jbeta primers. Original methodology: Later, an analysis found about 80 million unique TCR beta chains, and 8.5 million to 14 million of these were shared. Profiling relied on immunoSEQ multiplex PCR, and the TCRdb table lists in-frame clones only, not all of them. The V and J calls and clone size were taken over from that table, and D and trimming were inferred from the DNA. The table lists some 57,000 clones, 70% to 90% of them singletons.

Sequenced: PBMCs. This TCR was recovered from a man between 25 and 39 years old in good health and CMV-seropositive. The rearrangement joins TRBV10-2 to TRBJ2-1, with 14 bases identical to TRBD2. DNA of the CDR3: TGCGCCAGCCGACTAGCGGGAGGGTCTAACAATGAGCAGTTCTTC. Translation gives CASRLAGGSNNEQFF.